This TCR beta chain was observed in a study of patients and donors after allogeneic stem cell transplantation (dated by TCRdb to between 2020 and 2021). There are 14 amino acids in the CDR3, from cysteine to phenylalanine inclusive. Of all the DNA, just the CDR3 is kept, 42 bases in frame from base 1. V lost 2 bases and J lost 6 bases; the stretch between them is 14 bases long. From the germline V gene (reference sequence), CDR1 is MNHEY and CDR2 is SMNVEV. This clonotype was seen a handful of times. Its antigen target is currently unknown. Within one base of it there is no much larger clone, and no base qualities were kept. Libraries came from RT-PCR. TCRdb lists the instrument as NextSeq 550. TCRdb applied fastp at Q25 and MiXCR to the public reads, then kept only in-frame beta chains. Identical CDR3 protein sequences are pooled into one entry, listed with their most common genes and DNA. The sample table lists over 150,000 distinct CDR3 sequences, 25% to 35% of them with a count of one. The ten largest clones represent less than 3.5% of the sample.

This clonotype was sampled from a human donor who was either an allogeneic HSCT recipient or a stem cell or donor lymphocyte infusion donor (not recorded which). It is not recorded whose cells these are; they may come from a transplant donor. Input material: blood, either unsorted or a sorted T cell fraction (not recorded which). The sequence joins TRBV27 to TRBJ2-7; the D segment could be TRBD2, given 5 matching bases. The CDR3 amino acid sequence is: CASSLGFGGGEQYF. The nucleotide sequence is TGTGCCAGCAGTTTAGGTTTTGGAGGAGGCGAGCAGTACTTC.